This T cell receptor (beta chain) emerged from a study of T cell responses to AZD1222 COVID-19 vaccine. As regards this clone: Antigen specificity is unknown.

V dropped 4 bases and J dropped 4; count of bases not matched to a gene: 7. The CDR3 totals 16 residues. The germline V gene encodes CDR1 SEHNR and CDR2 FQNEAQ (reference sequence). Study-wide findings and caveats: Reportedly, nearly half of unique spike TCRs recognized epitopes outside B.1.351/B.1.1.7 mutations.

Clones were read by immunoSEQ multiplex PCR, and TCRdb kept only the in-frame ones, dropping some. The sample includes approximately 94,000 clones, around 87% seen only once; the top ten take over 4%. This TCR was recovered from an adult in good health. Sequencing was performed on peripheral blood, taken on day 0 of MenACWY control vaccination. This chain joins TRBV7-9 and TRBJ2-2; 9 bases fit TRBD1. The CDR3 spells CASSWYRGPSTGELFF. CDR3 bases: TGTGCCAGCAGCTGGTACAGGGGGCCGAGCACCGGGGAGCTGTTTTTT.